The present entry profiles one TCR beta chain with its context. What it binds is unknown. The data were taken from a study of post-analysis software for immune sequencing data. Broader study findings: About 5 TRBV segments occurring more often in patients than controls included TRBV5-6, TRBV5-1 and TRBV20-1.

TCR beta libraries were prepared from cDNA with unique molecular identifiers. Between about 1 and 11 million T cells gave rise to about 450,000 cDNA molecules. TCRdb reprocessed the PCR reads via MiXCR and lists one record per CDR3 protein. The repertoire holds almost 700,000 distinct CDR3 sequences, with over 45% as singletons. Germline CDR1 SEHNR, CDR2 FQNEAQ (reference sequence). There are 17 residues in the CDR3. With 1 base removed from V and 5 bases from J, the gap between germline ends came to 18 bases. The receptor's source is a girl aged 2-15 years with multiple sclerosis. The sample was blood. The rearrangement uses TRBV7-9 and TRBJ2-1, with D possibly TRBD2 on 6 matching bases. The CDR3 reads CASSLEFAGGSDNEQFF. The CDR3 DNA reads as TGTGCCAGCAGCTTAGAGTTTGCCGGGGGTTCTGACAATGAGCAGTTCTTC.